These 5 T cell receptor beta chains came from one sample sequenced in a study of CD8 T cells in ankylosing spondylitis. Broader study findings: Seemingly characteristic of ankylosing spondylitis blood was a TCR beta motif consisting of about 8 highly homologous variants.

Each CDR3 protein gets one entry after TCRdb re-called the 5' RACE reads with MiXCR. Of 500,000 to 550,000 distinct CDR3 sequences listed, about an eighth are singletons. For these receptors, no antigen is known. The sequenced material came from blood, either unsorted or a sorted T cell fraction (not recorded which). These receptor sequences come from a male donor with ankylosing spondylitis.

In its sample, this clonotype was seen a few times. The rearrangement uses TRBV7-2 and TRBJ2-7, with D possibly being TRBD1 (6 bases). Germline V gives CDR1 SGHTA, CDR2 FQGNSA. The V end lost 4 bases, the J end lost 3 bases, and 16 bases lay between the germline ends. CDR3 size: 15 residues. CDR3 amino acids: CASSSTGTKNYEQYF. Here the CDR3 DNA reads TGTGCCAGCAGCTCAACCGGGACAAAAAACTACGAGCAGTACTTC.

This clonotype was found a few times. The chain links TRBV3-1 to TRBJ2-7; D call uncertain. Trimming removed 6 bases at V and 2 bases at J, with 8 bases between. The CDR3 loop spans 12 amino acids. Germline V lookup: CDR1 LGHDT, CDR2 YNNKEL (reference sequence). The CDR3 region has the DNA TGTGCCAGCAGAAGTGGAGCCTACGAGCAGTACTTC. The encoded protein is CASRSGAYEQYF.

This rearrangement joins TRBV2 to TRBJ2-7; the D call may be TRBD1 or TRBD2 (5 bases each). Per the germline V gene, CDR1 is SNHLY and CDR2 is FYNNEI. Between the trimmed V and J ends, which lost 6 bases and 3 bases, there was a span of 24 bases. This CDR3 has 17 residues. The CDR3 coding sequence is TGTGCCAGCAGGCTGGAAAGAATGGGGGAGCGAATCTACGAGCAGTACTTC. The encoded protein is CASRLERMGERIYEQYF.

This clonotype was seen ten or more times. The V call is TRBV29-1, the J call TRBJ2-3; 12 positions match TRBD2. Losses at the gene ends were 4 bases for V and 3 bases for J; bases not matched to a gene: 5. The V gene's germline CDR1 is SQVTM and CDR2 ANQGSEA. The CDR3 spans 15 residues. CDR3 nucleotides: TGCAGCGTTGCAGGACTAGCGGGACCAACAGATACGCAGTATTTT. This gives the protein CSVAGLAGPTDTQYF.

This sequence joins TRBV2 and TRBJ2-3, with D unclear. The CDR3 extends over 14 amino acids. Germline CDR1 and CDR2: SNHLY and FYNNEI. Trimming removed 1 base from V and 4 bases from J, with 9 bases in between. The CDR3 loop reads CASSEGVGADTQYF. CDR3 coding DNA: TGTGCCAGCAGTGAAGGTGTTGGGGCAGATACGCAGTATTTT.